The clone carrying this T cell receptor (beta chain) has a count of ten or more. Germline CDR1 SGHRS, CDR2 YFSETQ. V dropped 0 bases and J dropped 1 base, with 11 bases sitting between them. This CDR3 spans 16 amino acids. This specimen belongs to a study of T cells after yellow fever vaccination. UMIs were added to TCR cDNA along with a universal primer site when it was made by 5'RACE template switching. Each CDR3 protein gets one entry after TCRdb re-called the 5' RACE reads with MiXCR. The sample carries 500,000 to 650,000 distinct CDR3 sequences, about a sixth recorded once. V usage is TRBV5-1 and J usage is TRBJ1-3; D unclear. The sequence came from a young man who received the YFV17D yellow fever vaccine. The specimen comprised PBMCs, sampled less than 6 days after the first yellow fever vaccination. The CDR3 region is CASSLVGSVSGNTIYF. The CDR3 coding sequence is TGCGCCAGCAGCTTGGTAGGGTCGGTTTCTGGAAACACCATATATTTT. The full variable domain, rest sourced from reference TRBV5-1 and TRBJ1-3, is KAGVTQTPRYLIKTRGQQVTLSCSPISGHRSVSWYQQTPGQGLQFLFEYFSETQRNKGNFPGRFSGRQFSNSRSEMNVSTLELGDSALYLCASSLVGSVSGNTIYFGEGSWLTVV.